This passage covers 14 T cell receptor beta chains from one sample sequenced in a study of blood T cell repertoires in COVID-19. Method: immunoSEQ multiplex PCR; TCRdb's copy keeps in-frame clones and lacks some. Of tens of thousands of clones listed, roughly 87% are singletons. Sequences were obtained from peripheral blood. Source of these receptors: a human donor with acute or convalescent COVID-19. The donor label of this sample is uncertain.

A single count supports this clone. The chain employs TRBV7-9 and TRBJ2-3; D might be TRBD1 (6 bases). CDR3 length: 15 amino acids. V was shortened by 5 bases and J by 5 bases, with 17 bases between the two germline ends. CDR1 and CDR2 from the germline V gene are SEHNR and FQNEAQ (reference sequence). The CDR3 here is CASSPWQGSIDTQYF. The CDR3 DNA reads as TGTGCCAGCAGCCCTTGGCAGGGGAGTATAGATACGCAGTATTTT.

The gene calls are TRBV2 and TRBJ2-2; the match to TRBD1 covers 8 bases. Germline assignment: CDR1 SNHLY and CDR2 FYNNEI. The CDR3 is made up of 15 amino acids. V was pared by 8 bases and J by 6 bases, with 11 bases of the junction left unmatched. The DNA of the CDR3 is TGTGCCAGCTTCCCGGACAGGGTTCAGGCCGGGGAGCTGTTTTTT. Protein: CASFPDRVQAGELFF. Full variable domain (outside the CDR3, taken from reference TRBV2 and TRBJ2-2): EPEVTQTPSHQVTQMGQEVILRCVPISNHLYFYWYRQILGQKVEFLVSFYNNEISEKSEIFDDQFSVERPDGSNFTLKIRSTKLEDSAMYFCASFPDRVQAGELFFGEGSRLTVL.

CDR3 nucleotide sequence: TGTGCCAGCAGGAGCTGGGGGGGGGCCACAGATACGCAGTATTTT. It translates to CASRSWGGATDTQYF. The chain recombines TRBV6-5 with TRBJ2-3, with D tentatively TRBD2 (7 bases). V shed 6 bases and J shed 2 bases, with 15 bases lying between them. The CDR3 is 15 residues long. Germline CDR1 reads MNHEY; CDR2 reads SVGAGI.

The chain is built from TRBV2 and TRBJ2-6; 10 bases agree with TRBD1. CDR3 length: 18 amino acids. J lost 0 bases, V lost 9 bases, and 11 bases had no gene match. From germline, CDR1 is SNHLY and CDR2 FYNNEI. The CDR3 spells CASSPGTGVRSGANVLTF. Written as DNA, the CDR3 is TGTGCCAGTAGCCCTGGGACAGGGGTCCGCTCTGGGGCCAACGTCCTGACTTTC.

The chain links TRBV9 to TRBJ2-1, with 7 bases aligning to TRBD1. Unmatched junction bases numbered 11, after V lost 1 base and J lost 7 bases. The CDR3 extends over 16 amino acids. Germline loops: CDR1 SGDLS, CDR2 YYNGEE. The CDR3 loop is CASSVKIQGIGNEQFF. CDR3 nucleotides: TGTGCCAGCAGCGTAAAGATACAGGGGATTGGGAATGAGCAGTTCTTC.

DNA for the CDR3: TGTGCCAGCATCGCCGGGACTAGCGGAAGGGATACGCAGTATTTT. Protein: CASIAGTSGRDTQYF. V gene TRBV5-4 combines with J gene TRBJ2-3; 11 bases are shared with TRBD2. Germline assignment: CDR1 SGHNT and CDR2 YYREEE (reference sequence). CDR3 size: 15 residues. J was trimmed by 6 bases and V by 6 bases; bases with no gene match: 9.

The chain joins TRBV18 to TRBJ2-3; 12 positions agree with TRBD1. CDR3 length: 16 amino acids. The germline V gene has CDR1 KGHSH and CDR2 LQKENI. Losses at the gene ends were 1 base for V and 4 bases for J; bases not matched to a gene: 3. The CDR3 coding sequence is TGTGCCAGCTCACCACTCGGGACAGGGGGCGCAGATACGCAGTATTTT. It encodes CASSPLGTGGADTQYF.

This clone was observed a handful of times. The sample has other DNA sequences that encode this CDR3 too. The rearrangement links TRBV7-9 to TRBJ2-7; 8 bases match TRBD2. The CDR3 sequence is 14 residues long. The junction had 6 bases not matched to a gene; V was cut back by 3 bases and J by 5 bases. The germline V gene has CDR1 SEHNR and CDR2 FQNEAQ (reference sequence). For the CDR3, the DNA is TGTGCCAGCAGCTTGAGCGGGAGTTCCCACGAGCAGTACTTC. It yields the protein CASSLSGSSHEQYF.

The CDR3 spells CASGPSGSRTDTQYF. The DNA for the CDR3 is TGCGCCAGCGGACCTAGCGGTTCGCGCACAGATACGCAGTATTTT. The chain couples TRBV10-1 to TRBJ2-3, with 7 bases aligning to TRBD2. Germline CDR1 and CDR2: WNHNN and SYGVQD (reference sequence). V was pared by 8 bases and J by 1 base, with 9 bases of the junction left unmatched. The CDR3 runs to 15 residues.

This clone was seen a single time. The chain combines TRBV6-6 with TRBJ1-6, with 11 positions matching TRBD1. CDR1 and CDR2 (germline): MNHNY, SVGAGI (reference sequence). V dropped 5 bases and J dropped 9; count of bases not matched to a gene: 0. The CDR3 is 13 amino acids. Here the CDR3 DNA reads TGTGCCAGCAGTGGGACAGGGGGTTCACCCCTCCACTTT. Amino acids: CASSGTGGSPLHF.

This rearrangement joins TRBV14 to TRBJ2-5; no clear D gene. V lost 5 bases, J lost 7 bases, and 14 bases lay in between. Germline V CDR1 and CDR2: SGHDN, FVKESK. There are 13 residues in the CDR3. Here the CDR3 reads CASSVVLSGTQYF. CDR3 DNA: TGTGCCAGCAGCGTGGTGCTCTCGGGGACCCAGTACTTC.

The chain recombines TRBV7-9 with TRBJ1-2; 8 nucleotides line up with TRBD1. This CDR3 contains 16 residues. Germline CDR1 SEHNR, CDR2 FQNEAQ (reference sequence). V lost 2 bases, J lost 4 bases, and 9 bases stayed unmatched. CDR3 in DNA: TGTGCCAGCAGCTTATCCGCCTACGGGACAGGCTATGGCTACACCTTC. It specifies CASSLSAYGTGYGYTF.

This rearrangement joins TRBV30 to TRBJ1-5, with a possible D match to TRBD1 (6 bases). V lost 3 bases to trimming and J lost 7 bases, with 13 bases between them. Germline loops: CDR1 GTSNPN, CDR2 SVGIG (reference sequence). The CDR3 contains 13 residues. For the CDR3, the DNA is TGTGCCTGGAGGGCAGGGGTGGGACAGCCCCAGCATTTT. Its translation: CAWRAGVGQPQHF.

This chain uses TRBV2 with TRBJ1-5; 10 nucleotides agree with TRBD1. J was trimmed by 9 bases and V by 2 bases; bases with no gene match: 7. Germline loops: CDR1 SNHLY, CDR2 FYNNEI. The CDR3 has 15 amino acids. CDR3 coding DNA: TGTGCCAGCAGTGAAAGGACAGGGGGGCCGGGGCCCCAGCATTTT. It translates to CASSERTGGPGPQHF.